A selection of T cell receptor beta chains follows, all from one sample in a study of T cell responses to AZD1222 COVID-19 vaccine. Libraries were prepared by immunoSEQ multiplex PCR; TCRdb keeps only in-frame clonotypes and omits some of them. The data contain tens of thousands of clones, roughly 90% of them seen just once; the ten biggest clones take up about 19%. The sample was peripheral blood, taken on day 0 of AZD1222 vaccination. These receptors were obtained from an adult in good health. Each CDR3 is given with its conserved first and last residue. Fields, in order: J gene, V gene, CDR3 length, clone size, CDR3 protein. The size entry is marked missing in some rows and otherwise reads once, few, many or a size class.

TRBJ1-6 TRBV5-5 14 - CASSTGRDSSPLHF
TRBJ2-1 TRBV19 15 - CASSISAGGPNEQFF
TRBJ2-5 TRBV27 16 - CASSQGPGQGQETQYF
TRBJ2-3 TRBV7-2 17 - CASSLRLAGTSTDTQYF
TRBJ2-4 TRBV6-5 15 - CASSTTSGAKNIQYF
TRBJ1-1 TRBV7-2 12 - CASSTGGTEAFF
TRBJ1-1 TRBV5-4 15 - CASSSRLNGNTEAFF
TRBJ1-4 TRBV25-1 16 - CASSDQLGQGPEKLFF
TRBJ1-3 TRBV3-1/TRBV3-2 18 - CASSQDLRSSAKGNTIYF
TRBJ1-5 TRBV20-1 13 few CSASSGAGQPQHF
TRBJ2-5 TRBV5-6 14 - CASTGGASEETQYF
TRBJ1-1 TRBV2 14 - CASLGQGAGTEAFF
TRBJ1-5 TRBV14 13 - CASSQGSNQPQHF
TRBJ1-4 TRBV7-2 12 - CASSLDGEKLFF
TRBJ2-7 TRBV4-1 15 - CASSQEAGLGYEQYF